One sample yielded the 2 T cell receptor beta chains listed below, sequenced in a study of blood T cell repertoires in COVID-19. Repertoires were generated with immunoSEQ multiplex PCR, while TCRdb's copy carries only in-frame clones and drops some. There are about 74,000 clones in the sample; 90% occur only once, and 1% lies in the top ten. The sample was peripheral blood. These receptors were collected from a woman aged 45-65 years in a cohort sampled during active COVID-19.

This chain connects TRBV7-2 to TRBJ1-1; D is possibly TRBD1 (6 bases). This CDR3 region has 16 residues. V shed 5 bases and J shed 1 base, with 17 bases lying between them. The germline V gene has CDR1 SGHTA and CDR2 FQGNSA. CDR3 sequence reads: CASSATGGRENTEAFF. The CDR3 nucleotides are TGTGCCAGCAGCGCCACGGGGGGGCGAGAGAACACTGAAGCTTTCTTT.

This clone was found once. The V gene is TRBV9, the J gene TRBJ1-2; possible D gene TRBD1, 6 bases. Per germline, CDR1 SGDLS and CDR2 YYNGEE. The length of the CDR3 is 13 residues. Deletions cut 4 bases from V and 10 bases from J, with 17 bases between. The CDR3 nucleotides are TGTGCCAGCAGCTCAGAGGGACAAGCCTCCTACACCTTC. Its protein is CASSSEGQASYTF.